This T cell receptor (beta chain) was recovered during a study of control samples from healthy donors and cancer patients. Germline V gene data show CDR1 as MGHRA and CDR2 as YSYEKL. V dropped 1 base and J dropped 0 bases, with 12 bases sitting between them. The CDR3 has 16 amino acids. This clone appeared once. Data came from immunoSEQ multiplex PCR; TCRdb stores just in-frame clones and leaves some out. The sample consists of approximately 54,000 clones, around nine tenths of them appearing once. The receptor comes from a man between 50 and 59 years old with head and neck cancer. The source material was PBMCs. The chain recombines TRBV4-1 with TRBJ1-2; D is unresolved. The CDR3 DNA is TGCGCCAGCAGCCAAGTAAAAGGACCAGCTAACTATGGCTACACCTTC. Residues: CASSQVKGPANYGYTF.